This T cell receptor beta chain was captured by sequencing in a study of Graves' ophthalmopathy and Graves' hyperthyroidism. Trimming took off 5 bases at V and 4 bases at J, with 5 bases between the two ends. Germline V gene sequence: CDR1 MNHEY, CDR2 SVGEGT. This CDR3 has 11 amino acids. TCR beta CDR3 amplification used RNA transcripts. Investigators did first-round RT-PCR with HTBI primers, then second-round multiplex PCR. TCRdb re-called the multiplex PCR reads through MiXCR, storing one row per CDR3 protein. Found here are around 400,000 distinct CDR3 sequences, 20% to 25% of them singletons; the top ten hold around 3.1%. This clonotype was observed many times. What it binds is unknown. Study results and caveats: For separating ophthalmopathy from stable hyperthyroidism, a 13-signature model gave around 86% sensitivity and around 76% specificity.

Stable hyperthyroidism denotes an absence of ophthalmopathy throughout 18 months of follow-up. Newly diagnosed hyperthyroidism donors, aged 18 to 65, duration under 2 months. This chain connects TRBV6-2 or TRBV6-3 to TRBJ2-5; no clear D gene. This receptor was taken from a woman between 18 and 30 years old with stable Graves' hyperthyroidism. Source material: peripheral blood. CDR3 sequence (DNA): TGTGCCAGCAGTCGAGGAGAGACCCAGTACTTC. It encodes CASSRGETQYF.